This T cell receptor (beta chain) is from a study of PD-1 blockade in classical Hodgkin lymphoma. For this clone: The antigen is unknown.

Each and every patient relapsed after autologous stem cell transplantation, and patients got differing brentuximab vedotin exposure. Classifying best responses yielded complete response, partial response or progressive disease. Some clones are missing from TCRdb's copy, which holds only in-frame ones; the method was immunoSEQ multiplex PCR. The sample lists 72,000 or so clones, about 93% occurring once. Germline CDR1 and CDR2: SGHDT and YYEEEE. The CDR3 spans 13 residues. V shed 2 bases and J shed 2 bases, with 8 bases lying between them. Study-level findings and limits: Only CD4+ TCR diversity, not CD8+, had risen significantly by C4D1.

The clonotype originates from a human donor with classical Hodgkin lymphoma. The input for sequencing was peripheral blood mononuclear cells (PBMCs), taken at baseline. The rearrangement joins TRBV5-6 to TRBJ2-7; D gene uncertain. The CDR3 here is CASSFASPYEQYF. The CDR3 bases are TGTGCCAGCAGCTTCGCCTCCCCCTACGAGCAGTACTTC.